This is a list of T cell receptor beta chains from one sample in a study of shared clonotypes between healthy human individuals. Profiled with immunoSEQ multiplex PCR; TCRdb holds only in-frame clones, not every one. The sample gives some 700,000 clones, roughly 87% of which show up once; roughly 36% is in the top ten. Source material: memory CD8+ T cells from PBMCs. The receptors shown here come from a man between 18 and 35 years old in good health. Some clones in this sample may be carry-over from other donors' samples. The CDR3 runs from the conserved cysteine through the conserved F or W. Fields, in order: V gene, clone size, CDR3 length, CDR3 protein. The size entry is marked missing in some rows and otherwise reads once, few, many or a size class.

v_gene: TRBV10-2; abundance: -; len: 14; CDR3aa: CASSARGDGNTIYF
v_gene: TRBV18; abundance: -; len: 18; CDR3aa: CASSPPERVGTSGDEQFF
v_gene: TRBV27; abundance: -; len: 14; CDR3aa: CASSSPDGAYEQYF
v_gene: TRBV9; abundance: -; len: 14; CDR3aa: CASSLRQVEETQYF
v_gene: TRBV19; abundance: once; len: 13; CDR3aa: CASRDRGLTPQHF
v_gene: TRBV11-2; abundance: -; len: 13; CDR3aa: CASSRRQVTEAFF
v_gene: TRBV27; abundance: -; len: 13; CDR3aa: CASSLYRANEQFF
v_gene: TRBV28; abundance: -; len: 10; CDR3aa: CASGDYEQYF
v_gene: TRBV9; abundance: once; len: 13; CDR3aa: CASSPGNAYEQYF
v_gene: TRBV27; abundance: -; len: 16; CDR3aa: CASSFLGQGIYNEQFF
v_gene: TRBV27; abundance: -; len: 13; CDR3aa: CASSLARSGGYTF
v_gene: TRBV2; abundance: once; len: 15; CDR3aa: CASSDLGESSYEQYF
v_gene: TRBV9; abundance: -; len: 16; CDR3aa: CASSGPGTTSGNEQFF
v_gene: TRBV27; abundance: -; len: 14; CDR3aa: CASSPLIPNTEAFF
v_gene: TRBV27; abundance: -; len: 12; CDR3aa: CASSPDGEGYTF
v_gene: TRBV6-5; abundance: once; len: 15; CDR3aa: CASSLLGTSYNEQFF
v_gene: TRBV9; abundance: -; len: 15; CDR3aa: CASSFPRTSVNEQFF
v_gene: TRBV19; abundance: -; len: 14; CDR3aa: CASSMDRRTDTQYF
v_gene: TRBV7-9; abundance: once; len: 15; CDR3aa: CASSQTGAAGSEQYF
v_gene: TRBV11-2; abundance: -; len: 15; CDR3aa: CASSLGREALETQYF
v_gene: TRBV10-1; abundance: -; len: 13; CDR3aa: CASSGDRNYEQYF
v_gene: TRBV5-8; abundance: -; len: 14; CDR3aa: CASSSPGGTDTQYF
v_gene: TRBV30; abundance: -; len: 14; CDR3aa: CAWSWTDRSYEQYF
v_gene: TRBV2; abundance: -; len: 16; CDR3aa: CASSTTRMGIVETQYF
v_gene: TRBV10-1; abundance: many; len: 13; CDR3aa: CASSDGMNTEAFF
v_gene: TRBV9; abundance: few; len: 15; CDR3aa: CASSVGGQSTGELFF
v_gene: TRBV27; abundance: -; len: 13; CDR3aa: CASSLYTGYGYTF
v_gene: TRBV11-2; abundance: -; len: 15; CDR3aa: CASSLLGHQKNIQYF
v_gene: TRBV6-5; abundance: -; len: 15; CDR3aa: CASSLGGRRSDTQYF
v_gene: TRBV13; abundance: -; len: 14; CDR3aa: CASSPGRGIYEQYF
v_gene: TRBV7-9; abundance: -; len: 16; CDR3aa: CASSSLRTSGSKGQFF
v_gene: TRBV30; abundance: -; len: 13; CDR3aa: CAWRYTGNYEQYF
v_gene: TRBV6-4; abundance: -; len: 14; CDR3aa: CASSQRQTVYEQYF
v_gene: TRBV5-6; abundance: -; len: 14; CDR3aa: CASNPGPTAETQYF
v_gene: TRBV13; abundance: -; len: 15; CDR3aa: CASSLGGLVTGELFF
v_gene: TRBV11-2; abundance: -; len: 17; CDR3aa: CASSLFGLAGGPYEQYF
v_gene: TRBV5-8; abundance: -; len: 17; CDR3aa: CASSPYFSGSGANVLTF